Listed below are T cell receptor beta chains from one sample, sequenced in a study of T-cell reconstitution after alpha-beta-depleted transplantation in children. TCRdb called the PCR reads again in MiXCR, with one record for every CDR3 protein. The sample comprises 400,000 to 550,000 distinct CDR3 sequences, about 10% of which are singletons, and around 2% rests with the top ten. Sequencing used PBMCs, obtained before TCRalphabeta/CD19-depleted stem cell transplant. The receptor source for this set is a child younger than 10 with inherited bone marrow failure, due to receive a stem cell transplant. CDR3s include the opening cysteine and the closing phenylalanine or tryptophan. The D gene is left open where the match is weak. The size entry is marked missing in some rows and otherwise reads once, few, many or a size class.

size,J,D,V,length,DNA,CDR3
many,TRBJ2-7,TRBD1,TRBV20-1,14,TGCAGTGCCAGACCGGGACAGGGGGCCGACGAGCAGTACTTC,CSARPGQGADEQYF
many,TRBJ2-7,NA,TRBV7-2,15,TGTGCCAGCAGCTTACACGGGAACGTGAGATACGAGCAGTACTTC,CASSLHGNVRYEQYF
NA,TRBJ2-7,NA,TRBV27,14,TGTGCCAGCAGTTTATCTGGGGACTCCTACGAGCAGTACTTC,CASSLSGDSYEQYF
NA,TRBJ2-3,NA,TRBV11-1,20,TGTGCCAGCAGCTTTCCAACTAACCCCTCCGGGACGGGGAGCACAGATACGCAGTATTTT,CASSFPTNPSGTGSTDTQYF
NA,TRBJ2-1,NA,TRBV19,12,TGTGGTGACGGGGGACGAGACAATGAGCAGTTCTTC,CGDGGRDNEQFF
many,TRBJ2-3,TRBD2,TRBV4-3,15,TGCGCCAGCAGCCAATCTAGCGGGAAAACAGATACGCAGTATTTT,CASSQSSGKTDTQYF
NA,TRBJ2-2,TRBD1,TRBV4-3,18,TGCGCCAGCAGCCTAGAGACAGGGGTGGTTGAGGACACCGGGGAGCTGTTTTTT,CASSLETGVVEDTGELFF
many,TRBJ2-7,TRBD2,TRBV5-6,14,TGTGCCAGCAGCTTGCTCGGGGAGGGCTACGAGCAGTACTTC,CASSLLGEGYEQYF
many,TRBJ2-2,TRBD2,TRBV28,16,TGTGCCAGCAGTCTGGGACTAGCGGGAGGAGCCGGGGAGCTGTTTTTT,CASSLGLAGGAGELFF
NA,TRBJ1-1,NA,TRBV9,16,TGTGCCAGCAGCCCCCCGATGGGAGGAGTCAACACTGAAGCTTTCTTT,CASSPPMGGVNTEAFF
many,TRBJ2-7,TRBD1,TRBV2,16,TGTGCCATCAACCCCCGGGACAGGGAACGCCCCTTCGAGCAGTACTTC,CAINPRDRERPFEQYF
NA,TRBJ2-2,TRBD2,TRBV27,17,TGTGCCAGCAGTTTAATGGGGGGAGGGCTAGACACCGGGGAGCTGTTTTTT,CASSLMGGGLDTGELFF
NA,TRBJ2-6,NA,TRBV20-1,13,TGCAGTGCTCCAGGGGTTGGGGCCAACGTCCTGACTTTC,CSAPGVGANVLTF
NA,TRBJ2-7,NA,TRBV28,17,TGTGCCAGCAGTTTCGTATATGAGGGGGGCAGGACCTACGAGCAGTACTTC,CASSFVYEGGRTYEQYF
many,TRBJ1-1,NA,TRBV7-2,13,TGTGCCAGCAGCTTAGCACCCTCAGAAGGGGCTTTCTTT,CASSLAPSEGAFF
few,TRBJ2-7,TRBD1,TRBV19,16,TGTGCCAGTAGTATGGATATAGGGACAGGTTACTACGAGCAGTACTTC,CASSMDIGTGYYEQYF
few,TRBJ2-7,NA,TRBV29-1,13,TGCAGCGCCGCCGGGGTGGGAGCCTACGAGCAGTACTTC,CSAAGVGAYEQYF
NA,TRBJ2-5,TRBD2,TRBV11-2,16,TGTGCCAGCAGTTTCCTGACTAGCGGGCCGCAAGAGACCCAGTACTTC,CASSFLTSGPQETQYF
many,TRBJ2-1,TRBD2,TRBV12-3/TRBV12-4,14,TGTGCCAGCAGGGAGCGGGAGGCCCCCAATGAGCAGTTCTTC,CASREREAPNEQFF
many,TRBJ2-7,NA,TRBV20-1,17,TGCAGTGCTAGAGATTGGATGGCAGGGACCACTCCTAACGAGCAGTACTTC,CSARDWMAGTTPNEQYF
NA,TRBJ2-7,TRBD1,TRBV20-1,13,TGCAGTGCCGCCCGGGACAGGGCCTACGAGCAGTACTTC,CSAARDRAYEQYF
many,TRBJ2-1,NA,TRBV11-2,12,TGTGCCAGCAGCTCGAGGGAGAATGAGCAGTTCTTC,CASSSRENEQFF
few,TRBJ2-7,TRBD1,TRBV27,14,TGTGCCAGCGGATTCAGGACAGGAGGCTACGAGCAGTACTTC,CASGFRTGGYEQYF
NA,TRBJ2-3,TRBD2,TRBV7-6,17,TGTGCCAGCAGCCTGGCTTTAGCGGGGTTCTTCACAGATACGCAGTATTTT,CASSLALAGFFTDTQYF
many,TRBJ2-7,TRBD1,TRBV29-1,12,TGCAGCGCCGGGGGACAGGGAATAAGGCAGTACTTC,CSAGGQGIRQYF
many,TRBJ2-5,TRBD2,TRBV7-2,15,TGTGCCAGCAGCGTAATGAGGCTAGCGGGAGAGACCCAGTACTTC,CASSVMRLAGETQYF
NA,TRBJ1-1,NA,TRBV30,11,TGTGCCTGGTCTCCTGGCACTGAAGCTTTCTTT,CAWSPGTEAFF
many,TRBJ2-7,TRBD2,TRBV10-3,15,TGTGCCATCAGTGAGGGACTAGCGGGATCCTACGAGCAGTACTTC,CAISEGLAGSYEQYF
many,TRBJ2-1,NA,TRBV29-1,11,TGCAGCGGCAACGAGGGTGGTGAGCAGTTCTTC,CSGNEGGEQFF
NA,TRBJ2-1,NA,TRBV27,16,TGTGCCAGCAGTTTATCTCCGGGGAGCTCCTACAATGAGCAGTTCTTC,CASSLSPGSSYNEQFF